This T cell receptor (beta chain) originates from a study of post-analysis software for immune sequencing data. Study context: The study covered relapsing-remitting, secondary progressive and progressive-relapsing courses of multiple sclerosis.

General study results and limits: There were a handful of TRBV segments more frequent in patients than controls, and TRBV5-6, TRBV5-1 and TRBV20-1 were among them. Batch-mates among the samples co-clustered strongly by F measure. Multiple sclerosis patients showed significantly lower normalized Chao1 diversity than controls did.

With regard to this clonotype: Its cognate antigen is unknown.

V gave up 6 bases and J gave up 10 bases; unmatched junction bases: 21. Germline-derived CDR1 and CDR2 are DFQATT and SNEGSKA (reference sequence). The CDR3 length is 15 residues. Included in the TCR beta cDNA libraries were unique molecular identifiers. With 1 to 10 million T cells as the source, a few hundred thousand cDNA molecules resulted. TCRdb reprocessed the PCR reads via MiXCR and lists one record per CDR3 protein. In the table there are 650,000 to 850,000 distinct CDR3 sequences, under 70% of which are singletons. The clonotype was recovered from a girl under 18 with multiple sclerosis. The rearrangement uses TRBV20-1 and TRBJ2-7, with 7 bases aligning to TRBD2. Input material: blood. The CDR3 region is CSAEGPGWTRGLQYF. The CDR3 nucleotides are TGCAGTGCCGAAGGACCAGGCTGGACTAGAGGCTTACAGTACTTC.